These T cell receptor beta chains were read from a single sample in a study of T cell repertoires in cytomegalovirus infection. No antigen is known for these receptors. Using its own MiXCR run on the reads, TCRdb lists one record per CDR3 protein. The sample holds hundreds of thousands of distinct CDR3 sequences, 29% seen once. The sequencing here drew on cultured PBMCs, taken from culture after CMV antigen stimulation. These receptors all come from a human donor in good health (CMV status not recorded). Some clones in this sample may be carry-over from other donors' samples. Each CDR3 is given with its conserved first and last residue. Fields, in order: J gene, V gene, clone size, D gene, CDR3 DNA, CDR3 protein. The D gene is left open where the match is weak. A row's size may be missing; if present it is once, few, many or a size class.

TRBJ2-1	TRBV9	few	.	TGTGCCAGCAGCGTAGACGGAAATGAGCAGTTCTTC	CASSVDGNEQFF
TRBJ2-5	TRBV6-1	many	TRBD1	TGTGCCAGCAGCCCCGGGACAGCTAAAGAGACCCAGTACTTC	CASSPGTAKETQYF
TRBJ1-4	TRBV12-3/TRBV12-4	.	TRBD1	TGTGCCAGCAGTTTCAGGGGGCGACCCTATGAAAAACTGTTTTTT	CASSFRGRPYEKLFF
TRBJ2-7	TRBV6-1	.	TRBD1	TGTGCCAGCTGGGACAGTAATAACTACGAGCAGTACTTC	CASWDSNNYEQYF
TRBJ2-7	TRBV11-2	many	TRBD2	TGTGCCAGCAGCCTGGCGGGCGGGAGATACGAGCAGTACTTC	CASSLAGGRYEQYF
TRBJ2-3	TRBV7-3	many	.	TGTGCCAGCAGCCCTCGGGGAGATACGCAGTATTTT	CASSPRGDTQYF
TRBJ2-5	TRBV12-3/TRBV12-4	few	TRBD2	TGTGCCAGCAGGCACACTAGCGGCTTAACCCAGTACTTC	CASRHTSGLTQYF
TRBJ2-1	TRBV6-1	.	TRBD2	TGTGCCAGCAGTATTAGCGGGAGTATAAATGAGCAGTTCTTC	CASSISGSINEQFF
TRBJ1-3	TRBV7-6	.	.	TGTGCCAGCAGGGCTGGAAACACCATATATTTT	CASRAGNTIYF
TRBJ2-3	TRBV12-3/TRBV12-4	few	.	TGTGCCAGCAGTCGGACAGTAGATACGCAGTATTTT	CASSRTVDTQYF
TRBJ2-1	TRBV2	few	TRBD2	TGTGCCAGCAGGGAGGGGACTACCACCTACAATGAGCAGTTCTTC	CASREGTTTYNEQFF
TRBJ1-2	TRBV7-2	few	.	TGTGCCAGCAGCTTTCAGGACGGATCATATGGCTACACCTTC	CASSFQDGSYGYTF
TRBJ1-1	TRBV20-1	many	.	TGCAGTGTTCAGGGGCAGGCTGAAGCTTTCTTT	CSVQGQAEAFF
TRBJ1-5	TRBV7-2	.	TRBD1	TGTGCCAGCAGCTTAGTGGGGACAGAGAGCAATCAGCCCCAGCATTTT	CASSLVGTESNQPQHF
TRBJ1-1	TRBV10-3	.	.	TGTGCCACCGAGGGCCCTATGAACACTGAAGCTTTCTTT	CATEGPMNTEAFF
TRBJ1-2	TRBV7-4	.	TRBD1	TGTGCCAGCAGCCCTCCGGGACAGGGGTTTGGCTACACCTTC	CASSPPGQGFGYTF
TRBJ2-5	TRBV11-2	.	TRBD1	TGTGCCAGCAGCTCCAGGGGGCTTCAAGAGACCCAGTACTTC	CASSSRGLQETQYF
TRBJ2-7	TRBV6-1	few	.	TGTGCCAGCAGTGAAGCGATCGGGGGCTCAGTTTACGAGCAGTACTTC	CASSEAIGGSVYEQYF
TRBJ2-3	TRBV5-5	.	.	TGTGCCAGCAGCGGGGAGAGGGGAACCGATACGCAGTATTTT	CASSGERGTDTQYF
TRBJ2-1	TRBV6-6	.	TRBD2	TGTGCCAGCAGTTACCGGACTAGCGGGAGAAGAAGCGATGAGCAGTTCTTC	CASSYRTSGRRSDEQFF
TRBJ2-5	TRBV19	.	.	TGTGCCAGTAGAGGCCTGGAAGAGACCCAGTACTTC	CASRGLEETQYF
TRBJ2-1	TRBV7-6	.	TRBD2	TGTGCCAGCAGCTTTTTCGGCGGGGGGCCCATCTTC	CASSFFGGGPIF
TRBJ2-1	TRBV5-1	.	.	TGCGCCAGCAGCTTGGCCATCACAGGCCGAGCGCGTGATGAGCAGTTCTTC	CASSLAITGRARDEQFF
TRBJ1-2	TRBV28	.	.	TGTGCCAGCACGAGGTTTAACTATGGCTACACCTTC	CASTRFNYGYTF
TRBJ1-2	TRBV27	few	TRBD1	TGTGCCAGCAGACCACAGCCCGGGACAGGGGGCGAAGGCTACACCTTC	CASRPQPGTGGEGYTF
TRBJ2-5	TRBV7-8	many	.	TGTGCCAGCAGCTTATGGGAAGAGACCCAGTACTTC	CASSLWEETQYF
TRBJ2-3	TRBV27	.	.	TGTGCCAGCAGTTTATCCCTCCCCCTGGGGCGAGGCACAGATACGCAGTATTTT	CASSLSLPLGRGTDTQYF
TRBJ2-3	TRBV6-5	.	.	TGTGCCAGCGGAAGTGCGAGCACAGATACGCAGTATTTT	CASGSASTDTQYF